The 10 T cell receptor beta chains listed next were all sequenced from one sample in a study of blood T cell repertoires in COVID-19. The protocol was immunoSEQ multiplex PCR, while the TCRdb copy is restricted to in-frame clones and leaves out a portion. This sample has 150,000 to 200,000 clones; approximately 80% occur once, and the top ten carry 9.5% to 12%. Sequencing used PBMCs or T cells enriched from blood (not recorded which). These receptors were taken from a man aged 45-65 years who had recovered from COVID-19.

J is TRBJ1-6 and V is TRBV4-1; 7 bases are a match to TRBD1. The trim removed 8 bases at V and 10 bases at J, leaving 14 bases unmatched. The length of the CDR3 is 15 residues. The germline gives CDR1 MGHRA, CDR2 YSYEKL. For the CDR3, the DNA is TGCGCCAGCGGACCAATGACAGGGTCAAGATCACCCCTCCACTTT. It encodes CASGPMTGSRSPLHF.

V usage is TRBV18 and J usage is TRBJ1-5; no firm D call. This CDR3 has 15 amino acids. Germline V CDR1 and CDR2: KGHSH, LQKENI. V gave up 1 base and J gave up 0 bases, with 7 bases separating them. CDR3: CASSPQEYSNQPQHF. CDR3 in DNA: TGTGCCAGCTCACCACAAGAGTATAGCAATCAGCCCCAGCATTTT.

This chain links TRBV7-8 with TRBJ2-3, with 10 bases lining up with TRBD1. The trim removed 9 bases at V and 6 bases at J, leaving 9 bases unmatched. Germline CDR1 and CDR2: SGHVS and FQNEAQ. CDR3 length: 14 amino acids. Here the CDR3 reads CASGQGGFHDTQYF. The CDR3 nucleotides are TGTGCCAGTGGACAGGGGGGTTTCCATGATACGCAGTATTTT.

This chain connects TRBV21-1 to TRBJ1-6. TRBV21-1 corresponds to a pseudogene. This CDR3 contains 15 residues. The CDR3 spells CASSKEEGVGSPLHF. Here the CDR3 DNA reads TGTGCCAGCAGCAAAGAGGAGGGAGTTGGATCACCCCTCCACTTT.

The J gene is TRBJ2-1, the V gene TRBV11-2; 12 bases map to TRBD2. The CDR3 length is 18 residues. CDR1 is SGHAT, CDR2 FQNNGV, per germline. V dropped 2 bases and J dropped 0; count of bases not matched to a gene: 5. In nucleotides, the CDR3 is TGTGCCAGCAGCTTACCTAGCGGGAGGGCTCTCTCCTACAATGAGCAGTTCTTC. Residues: CASSLPSGRALSYNEQFF.

CDR3 sequence: CASSWDSSYNEQFF. The CDR3 DNA reads TGCGCCAGCAGCTGGGACAGCTCCTACAATGAGCAGTTCTTC. V is TRBV5-1 and J is TRBJ2-1; TRBD1 agrees at 7 bases. Germline V CDR1 and CDR2: SGHRS, YFSETQ. This CDR3 region has 14 residues. Unmatched junction bases numbered 0, after V lost 3 bases and J lost 0 bases.

This rearrangement joins TRBV27 to TRBJ1-3, with 8 nucleotides matching TRBD1. This CDR3 spans 16 amino acids. V shed 6 bases and J 2 bases; nucleotides not matched to a gene: 9. CDR1 is MNHEY, CDR2 SMNVEV, per germline (reference sequence). Written as DNA, the CDR3 is TGTGCCAGCAGGCTCACCGGGACAGGTACTGGAAACACCATATATTTT. This gives the protein CASRLTGTGTGNTIYF.

As to this clone: Germline and junction disagree at one end, which may indicate a read error. This chain connects TRBV7-3 to TRBJ2-2; the D gene is possibly TRBD2 (5 bases). Germline values: CDR1 SGHTA, CDR2 FQGTGA. This CDR3 spans 13 amino acids. The CDR3, as DNA: TGTGCCAGCAGCTTAGGACCTACCGGGGAGCTATTTTTT. Protein: CASSLGPTGELFF.

The chain uses TRBV27 and TRBJ2-1, with D possibly being TRBD2 (5 bases). Germline CDR1 MNHEY, CDR2 SMNVEV (reference sequence). The CDR3 loop spans 11 amino acids. The V end lost 4 bases, the J end lost 10 bases, and 8 bases lay between the germline ends. CDR3 sequence (DNA): TGTGCCAGCAGTTCGGGATTGGAGCAGTTCTTC. The encoded protein is CASSSGLEQFF.

This clone was found a few times. The chain has TRBV27 and TRBJ2-7, with TRBD1 matching 9 bases. Looked up from germline, CDR1 is MNHEY and CDR2 is SMNVEV (reference sequence). This CDR3 has 13 residues. Trimming cost V 2 bases and J 4 bases; bases outside gene matches: 0. The CDR3 reads CASSLDRGYEQYF. The CDR3 DNA reads TGTGCCAGCAGTTTAGACAGGGGGTACGAGCAGTACTTC.